These T cell receptor beta chains were read from a single sample in a study of shared T cell receptors in the human thymus. TCRdb keeps only in-frame clones here, not all; method: immunoSEQ multiplex PCR. The sample lists about 500,000 clones, approximately 80% occurring once. These same data were also listed under a study on human thymus T cells.

Sequencing input: thymocytes. The receptors shown here come from a boy less than two years old with a congenital heart defect. CDR3s include the opening cysteine and the closing phenylalanine or tryptophan. A D gene is named only where the DNA matches it firmly. Rows may omit the clone size; those that give it use once, few, many or a size class.

>NA|TRBV4-1|NA|16|TRBJ2-3
TGCGCCAGCAGCCAAGAGTGGAAGGGGACAACAGATACGCAGTATTTT
CASSQEWKGTTDTQYF
>NA|TRBV11-2|TRBD2|13|TRBJ2-1
TGTGCCAGCAAACATAGCGGGAGGAATGAGCAGTTCTTC
CASKHSGRNEQFF
>NA|TRBV7-8|TRBD2|17|TRBJ2-1
TGTGCCAGCAGCTTAAATTCTGCTAGCGGGAGGAACCATGAGCAGTTCTTC
CASSLNSASGRNHEQFF
>NA|TRBV30|NA|13|TRBJ2-1
TGTGCCTTGGACGAAGCGGAGGACAATGAGCAGTTCTTC
CALDEAEDNEQFF
>few|TRBV15|NA|15|TRBJ1-5
TGTGCCACCAGCAGGGGGCGGCAGGACCATCAGCCCCAGCATTTT
CATSRGRQDHQPQHF
>NA|TRBV15|NA|19|TRBJ2-2
TGTGCCACCAGCAGCTTGGACAGCCTAGAGGGGCCGAACACCGGGGAGCTGTTTTTT
CATSSLDSLEGPNTGELFF
>NA|TRBV11-3|TRBD1|16|TRBJ1-1
TGTGCCAGCAGCTTAGCTCGGACAGGGGGCTGCACTGAAGCTTTCTTT
CASSLARTGGCTEAFF
>few|TRBV5-4|NA|14|TRBJ1-4
TGTGCCAGCACCATCAGGGGTCCTAATGAAAAACTGTTTTTT
CASTIRGPNEKLFF
>NA|TRBV5-1|NA|16|TRBJ2-7
TGCGCCAGCAGCCCGACGGGTTTTAGGGGCTCCTACGAGCAGTACTTC
CASSPTGFRGSYEQYF
>NA|TRBV19|TRBD2|13|TRBJ2-7
TGTGCCACTAATAGCGGGCCCCCCTACGAGCAGTACTTC
CATNSGPPYEQYF
>NA|TRBV11-3|TRBD2|18|TRBJ2-7
TGTGCCAGCAGCTTGCCCCAGGCCCCTCGAGCGGGACCCTACGAGCAGTACTTC
CASSLPQAPRAGPYEQYF
>NA|TRBV28|NA|17|TRBJ2-4
TGTGCCAGCAGTTTGACCCCTAACGACAGAGCCAAAAACATTCAGTACTTC
CASSLTPNDRAKNIQYF
>few|TRBV7-2|TRBD1|16|TRBJ2-7
TGTGCCAGCAGCTTAGTCCCCTCGGGACAGTCCTACGAGCAGTACTTC
CASSLVPSGQSYEQYF
>NA|TRBV5-4|TRBD1|20|TRBJ1-3
TGTGCCAGCAGCTTAGGTGGGGACAGAGAGATTCACCGGACTGGAAACACCATATATTTT
CASSLGGDREIHRTGNTIYF
>NA|TRBV19|NA|15|TRBJ2-1
TGTGCCAGTACCCAGGACCGGGGCTCCTACAATGAGCAGTTCTTC
CASTQDRGSYNEQFF
>NA|TRBV2|NA|11|TRBJ2-5
TGTGCCAGCAGTGCTTCAGAGACCCAGTACTTC
CASSASETQYF
>NA|TRBV14|TRBD1|17|TRBJ2-7
TGTGCCAGCAGCCAATTCGGCGCGGGACAGGGGGCCCGCGAGCAGTACTTC
CASSQFGAGQGAREQYF
>NA|TRBV5-6|TRBD1|16|TRBJ1-1
TGTGCCAGCAGCTTGGCCAGGGGGGCGATGAACACTGAAGCTTTCTTT
CASSLARGAMNTEAFF
>NA|TRBV14|TRBD1|14|TRBJ2-5
TGTGCCAGCAGCACCCGGACAGGGACGGAGACCCAGTACTTC
CASSTRTGTETQYF
>once|TRBV12-5|NA|14|TRBJ2-7
TGTGCTAGTGGTTTAGGAGGAGTTCCCTACGAGCAGTACTTC
CASGLGGVPYEQYF
>NA|TRBV7-2|TRBD2|14|TRBJ2-5
TGTGCCAGCAGCTTATGGACTAGCGGAGAGACCCAGTACTTC
CASSLWTSGETQYF
>NA|TRBV27|TRBD2|18|TRBJ2-7
TGTGCCAGCAGTTTACGACCTAGCGGGAGTTGGAGCTCCTACGAGCAGTACTTC
CASSLRPSGSWSSYEQYF
>once|TRBV4-1|NA|14|TRBJ1-2
TGCGCCAGCAGCCAAGGCGGGTTATCCGGTGGCTACACCTTC
CASSQGGLSGGYTF
>NA|TRBV11-3|NA|14|TRBJ2-3
TGTGCCAGCAGCTTCCGGGATCTCACAGATACGCAGTATTTT
CASSFRDLTDTQYF
>once|TRBV28|TRBD1|16|TRBJ2-1
TGTGCCAGCAGCGACACGGGACAGGGGGAGTGCAATGAGCAGTTCTTC
CASSDTGQGECNEQFF
>once|TRBV12-5|NA|12|TRBJ2-5
TGTGCTAGTGGTGGTGCCGGAGAGACCCAGTACTTC
CASGGAGETQYF
>NA|TRBV4-3|NA|15|TRBJ1-6
TGCGCCAGCAGCCAAGATGTGGACAGTCATTCACCCCTCCACTTT
CASSQDVDSHSPLHF
>NA|TRBV10-3|TRBD1|15|TRBJ2-1
TGTGCCATCAGTGAGTCGGGACAGAGCTACAATGAGCAGTTCTTC
CAISESGQSYNEQFF
>once|TRBV5-1|TRBD1|15|TRBJ1-2
TGCGCCAGCAGCTTGGACAGGGGACTGAGCTATGGCTACACCTTC
CASSLDRGLSYGYTF
>NA|TRBV6-1|NA|15|TRBJ1-1
TGTGCCAGCAGTGTGGCACGTCGTTCTGGAGGGAAGGCTTTCTTT
CASSVARRSGGKAFF
>NA|TRBV7-3|TRBD2|16|TRBJ2-1
TGTGCCAGCAGCGCAGGGCCACTAGCGTCCTACAATGAGCAGTTCTTC
CASSAGPLASYNEQFF
>NA|TRBV5-4|NA|15|TRBJ2-7
TGTGCCAGCAGCCCCGGGGTAGTCCTCGAGTACGAGCAGTACTTC
CASSPGVVLEYEQYF
>few|TRBV4-3|NA|15|TRBJ2-3
TGCGCCAGCAGCCTGGGGACTCTCTACACAGATACGCAGTATTTT
CASSLGTLYTDTQYF
>NA|TRBV7-2|TRBD2|18|TRBJ2-7
TGTGCCAGCAGCTCGGGGGACTACCCGGGCCTTTCGTCCTACGAGCAGTACTTC
CASSSGDYPGLSSYEQYF
>NA|TRBV9|TRBD1|15|TRBJ2-3
TGTGCCAGCAGCGTCGGGCAGGGGGCCACAGATACGCAGTATTTT
CASSVGQGATDTQYF
>NA|TRBV7-6|TRBD2|17|TRBJ2-1
TGTGCCAGCAGCTTATTAGCGGGAGGGCCGACCTACAATGAGCAGTTCTTC
CASSLLAGGPTYNEQFF
>NA|TRBV18|NA|14|TRBJ2-7
TGTGCCAGCTCACCTTCGGTCAGGGGCTACGAGCAGTACTTC
CASSPSVRGYEQYF
>NA|TRBV6-5|NA|15|TRBJ2-7
TGTGCCAGCAGTCCAGAGATCGGGGAATCCTACGAGCAGTACTTC
CASSPEIGESYEQYF
>NA|TRBV6-6|TRBD1|14|TRBJ1-1
TGTGCCAGCACCCAGGGGGTCAGACACACTGAAGCTTTCTTT
CASTQGVRHTEAFF
>NA|TRBV6-1|TRBD2|19|TRBJ2-5
TGTGCCAGCAGTGAAGCGACGGGGACTAGCGGAACAAACCAAGAGACCCAGTACTTC
CASSEATGTSGTNQETQYF
>NA|TRBV10-3|TRBD1|14|TRBJ2-7
TGTGCCATCAGTGACCCGGGACAGGGCTACGAGCAGTACTTC
CAISDPGQGYEQYF
>NA|TRBV5-4|NA|14|TRBJ1-4
TGTGCCAGCAGCTTGAAGGGGTGGAGTGAAAAACTGTTTTTT
CASSLKGWSEKLFF
>NA|TRBV28|TRBD1|21|TRBJ1-1
TGTGCCAGCAGTTTATCTACCGAAAAGGTGGGGGACAGGGAGGGTTACACTGAAGCTTTCTTT
CASSLSTEKVGDREGYTEAFF
>NA|TRBV30|NA|16|TRBJ2-7
TGTGCCTGGAGCCTATTACCCGGGACAACCTCCTACGAGCAGTACTTC
CAWSLLPGTTSYEQYF
>NA|TRBV16|NA|16|TRBJ2-1
TGTGCCAGCAGCCAATCGCCCCTTCCGAGGCCCCATGAGCAGTTCTTC
CASSQSPLPRPHEQFF
>once|TRBV19|NA|16|TRBJ2-1
TGTGCCAGTAGTATGGGCGGGTATTTCTCCTACAATGAGCAGTTCTTC
CASSMGGYFSYNEQFF
>NA|TRBV5-1|TRBD1|15|TRBJ2-7
TGCGCCAGCAGCTCCGGGACAGGGGGCCTGTACGAGCAGTACTTC
CASSSGTGGLYEQYF
>NA|TRBV2|NA|15|TRBJ2-1
TGTGCCAGCAGACAGGGTTGGAGCTCCTACAATGAGCAGTTCTTC
CASRQGWSSYNEQFF
>NA|TRBV27|NA|15|TRBJ2-1
TGTGCCAGCTCTGGAGGGGTGGGACCCTACAATGAGCAGTTCTTC
CASSGGVGPYNEQFF
>NA|TRBV5-8|NA|14|TRBJ1-5
TGTGCCAGCAGACAAAACAGGGATAATCAGCCCCAGCATTTT
CASRQNRDNQPQHF
>NA|TRBV4-1|NA|15|TRBJ2-7
TGCGCCAGCAGCCAAGATCCAGCGAATGGGTACGAGCAGTACTTC
CASSQDPANGYEQYF